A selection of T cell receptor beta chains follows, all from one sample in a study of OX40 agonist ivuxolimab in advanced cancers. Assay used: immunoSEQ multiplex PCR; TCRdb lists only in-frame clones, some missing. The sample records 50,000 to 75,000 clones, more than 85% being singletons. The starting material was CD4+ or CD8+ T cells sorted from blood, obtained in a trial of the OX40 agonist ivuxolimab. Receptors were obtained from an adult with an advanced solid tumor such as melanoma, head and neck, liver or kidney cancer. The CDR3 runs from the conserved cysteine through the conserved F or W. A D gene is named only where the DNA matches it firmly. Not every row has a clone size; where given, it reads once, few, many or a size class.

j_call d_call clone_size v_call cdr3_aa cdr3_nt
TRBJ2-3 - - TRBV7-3 CASLQPDTQYF TGTGCCAGCCTCCAACCGGATACGCAGTATTTT
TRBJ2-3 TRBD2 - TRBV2 CASSLSGGTDTQYF TGTGCCAGCAGTCTTAGCGGGGGCACAGATACGCAGTATTTT
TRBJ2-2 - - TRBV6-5 CASSYDTGELFF TGTGCCAGCAGTTACGACACCGGGGAGCTGTTTTTT
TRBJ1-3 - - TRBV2 CASSERGISGNTIYF TGTGCCAGCAGTGAACGGGGAATCTCTGGAAACACCATATATTTT
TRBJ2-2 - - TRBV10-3 CAISAQGGSDTGELFF TGTGCCATCAGTGCTCAGGGGGGATCTGACACCGGGGAGCTGTTTTTT
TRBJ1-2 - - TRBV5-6 CASSLEGRVSFGYTF TGTGCCAGCAGCTTGGAGGGCAGGGTTAGTTTTGGCTACACCTTC
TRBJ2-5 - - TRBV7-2 CASSPRRGWGTQETQYF TGTGCCAGCAGCCCTCGTCGTGGGTGGGGGACCCAAGAGACCCAGTACTTC
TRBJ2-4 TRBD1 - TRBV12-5 CASGTQGAELAKNIQYF TGTGCTAGTGGTACTCAGGGGGCCGAACTAGCCAAAAACATTCAGTACTTC
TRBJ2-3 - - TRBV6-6 CASTQGDTQYF TGTGCCAGCACCCAGGGAGATACGCAGTATTTT
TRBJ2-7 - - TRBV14 CASSHLGKGSYEQYF TGTGCCAGCAGCCACCTCGGGAAGGGTTCCTACGAGCAGTACTTC
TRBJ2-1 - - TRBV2 CATRVISYNEQFF TGTGCCACCAGGGTAATCTCCTACAATGAGCAGTTCTTC
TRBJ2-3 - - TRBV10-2 CASSEARADTQYF TGCGCCAGCAGTGAAGCCCGGGCAGATACGCAGTATTTT
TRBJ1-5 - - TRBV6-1 CASRNAQPQHF TGTGCCAGCAGGAACGCACAGCCCCAGCATTTT
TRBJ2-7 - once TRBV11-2 CASGDYEQYF TGTGCCAGCGGGGACTACGAGCAGTACTTC
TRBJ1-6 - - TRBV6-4 CASSVSGIGNSPLHF TGTGCCAGCAGTGTATCGGGAATAGGTAATTCACCCCTCCACTTT
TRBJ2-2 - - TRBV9 CASSVLPETGELFF TGTGCCAGCAGCGTCCTCCCAGAGACCGGGGAGCTGTTTTTT
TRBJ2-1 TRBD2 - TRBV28 CASSKGTSGYGEQFF TGTGCCAGCAGCAAAGGGACTAGCGGGTACGGTGAGCAGTTCTTC
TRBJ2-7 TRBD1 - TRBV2 CASHRGQLDEQYF TGTGCCAGCCACCGGGGACAGTTGGACGAGCAGTACTTC
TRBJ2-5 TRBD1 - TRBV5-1 CASSRSGTEETQYF TGCGCCAGCAGCCGATCCGGGACAGAAGAGACCCAGTACTTC
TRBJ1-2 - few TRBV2 CASNSQGNYGYTF TGTGCCAGCAATTCTCAGGGGAACTATGGCTACACCTTC
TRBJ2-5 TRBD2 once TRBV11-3 CASSLEPGGAGTQYF TGTGCCAGCAGCTTAGAACCGGGGGGGGCCGGGACCCAGTACTTC
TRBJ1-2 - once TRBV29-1 CSVEPSDSVYGYTF TGCAGCGTTGAACCTTCGGACAGCGTCTATGGCTACACCTTC
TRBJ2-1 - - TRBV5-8 CASSLDGGATYYEQFF TGTGCCAGCAGCTTGGACGGCGGGGCAACTTATTATGAGCAGTTCTTC
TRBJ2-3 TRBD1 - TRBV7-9 CASSQYMGQGGTDTQYF TGTGCCAGCAGCCAATATATGGGACAGGGCGGCACAGATACGCAGTATTTT
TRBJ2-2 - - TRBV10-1 CASSDRRGANTGELFF TGCGCCAGCAGTGATAGGAGGGGAGCGAACACCGGGGAGCTGTTTTTT
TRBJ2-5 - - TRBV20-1 CSARSRETQYF TGCAGTGCTAGAAGCCGAGAGACCCAGTACTTC
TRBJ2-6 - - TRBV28 CASISRGSGANVLTF TGTGCCAGCATTAGTAGGGGCTCTGGGGCCAACGTCCTGACTTTC
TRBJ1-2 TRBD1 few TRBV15 CATESGQGAYGYTF TGTGCCACAGAATCGGGACAGGGGGCGTATGGCTACACCTTC
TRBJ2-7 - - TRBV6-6 CASSYSQGLIYEQYF TGTGCCAGCAGTTACTCTCAGGGGTTGATCTACGAGCAGTACTTC
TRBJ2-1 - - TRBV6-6 CASRGLDEQFF TGTGCCAGCAGGGGATTAGATGAGCAGTTCTTC
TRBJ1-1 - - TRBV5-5 CASSLSGFTEAFF TGTGCCAGCAGCTTGTCGGGATTCACTGAAGCTTTCTTT
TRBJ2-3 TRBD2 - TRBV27 CASSLGLATDTQYF TGTGCCAGCAGTCTAGGACTAGCCACAGATACGCAGTATTTT
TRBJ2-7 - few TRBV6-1 CASSELDITQYEQYF TGTGCCAGCAGTGAACTGGATATAACTCAGTACGAGCAGTACTTC
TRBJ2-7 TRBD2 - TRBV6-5 CASSTGTNANYEQYF TGTGCCAGCAGTACCGGGACTAACGCTAACTACGAGCAGTACTTC
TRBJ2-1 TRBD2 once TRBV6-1 CASSDGLAGGFEQFF TGTGCCAGCAGTGACGGCTTAGCGGGAGGGTTTGAGCAGTTCTTC
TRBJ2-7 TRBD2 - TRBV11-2 CASRYGGVLYEQYF TGTGCCAGCAGATACGGGGGGGTACTCTACGAGCAGTACTTC
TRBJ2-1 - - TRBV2 CASSGTYFLAYNEQFF TGTGCCAGCAGTGGGACGTATTTTTTGGCCTACAATGAGCAGTTCTTC
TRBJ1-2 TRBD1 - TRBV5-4 CASSFWDRDNYGYTF TGTGCCAGCAGCTTTTGGGACAGGGACAACTATGGCTACACCTTC
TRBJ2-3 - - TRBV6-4 CASSTLPGTDTQYF TGTGCCAGCAGCACTCTCCCGGGCACAGATACGCAGTATTTT
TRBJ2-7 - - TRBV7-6 CASSLQAGPAYYEQYF TGTGCCAGCAGCTTACAGGCGGGGCCCGCCTATTACGAGCAGTACTTC
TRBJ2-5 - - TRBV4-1 CASSPFRVGETQYF TGCGCCAGCAGCCCCTTCAGGGTTGGAGAGACCCAGTACTTC
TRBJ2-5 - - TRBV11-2 CASSLDAGAGEETQYF TGTGCCAGCAGCTTAGACGCGGGGGCGGGGGAAGAGACCCAGTACTTC
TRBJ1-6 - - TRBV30 CAWSVSGQLLHF TGTGCCTGGAGTGTCAGTGGGCAGCTACTCCACTTT
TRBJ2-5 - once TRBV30 CAWTGVTQETQYF TGTGCCTGGACAGGGGTTACTCAAGAGACCCAGTACTTC
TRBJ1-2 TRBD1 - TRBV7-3 CASSPTGAAGYTF TGTGCCAGCAGCCCGACAGGGGCGGCGGGCTACACCTTC
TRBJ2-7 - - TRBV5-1 CASSPTGVYEQYF TGCGCCAGCAGCCCGACGGGAGTCTACGAGCAGTACTTC
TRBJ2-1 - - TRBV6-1 CASSEALAGAYNEQFF TGTGCCAGCAGTGAAGCTCTGGCGGGCGCCTACAATGAGCAGTTCTTC